A single TCR beta chain is shown here with its context. No antigen is known for it. In the PCR, 60 Vbeta and 13 Jbeta primers were used. TCRdb's table, derived via immunoSEQ multiplex PCR, lists solely in-frame clones and lacks some. The sample has approximately 93,000 clones, and its top ten clones hold around 3.4%. The J segment lost 0 bases and the V segment lost 5 bases, leaving 7 bases of the junction unmatched. In germline, CDR1 is PRHDT, CDR2 FYEKMQ (reference sequence). CDR3 length: 16 residues. The source of the sample is a study of cytomegalovirus exposure and HLA in healthy donors. General study results and limits: As confirmed in vitro, a few CMV-associated chains were specific for CMV antigens. When analyzed later, a missense DCLRE1C variant was found to be linked to TCR beta V- and J-gene trimming.

The chain links TRBV13 to TRBJ2-1, with 7 bases identical to TRBD2. The receptor comes from a woman in her thirties in good health and CMV-seronegative. The sequenced sample was PBMCs. The CDR3 nucleotides read TGTGCCAGCAGCGCTGGGGCGGGGGTCTCCTACAATGAGCAGTTCTTC. It yields the protein CASSAGAGVSYNEQFF.